These 3 T cell receptor beta chains came from one sample sequenced in a study of OX40 agonist ivuxolimab in advanced cancers. Produced via immunoSEQ multiplex PCR; TCRdb's table is partial and in-frame only. The repertoire holds over 150,000 clones, with 85% to 95% as singletons. The sequenced sample was CD4+ or CD8+ T cells sorted from blood, obtained in a trial of the OX40 agonist ivuxolimab. These receptors were collected from an adult with an advanced solid tumor such as melanoma, head and neck, liver or kidney cancer.

The chain recombines TRBV11-1 with TRBJ2-7; 11 bases agree with TRBD2. CDR3 length: 14 amino acids. V lost 5 bases to trimming and J lost 4 bases; unmatched junction nucleotides: 4. Germline CDR1 is SGHAT and CDR2 is FQDESV (reference sequence). The CDR3 DNA reads as TGTGCCAGCAGCCCCCGGACTAGCGGGTACGAGCAGTACTTC. Protein sequence: CASSPRTSGYEQYF.

This sequence joins TRBV18 and TRBJ2-5, with D possibly TRBD2 on 6 matching bases. Germline-derived CDR1 and CDR2 are KGHSH and LQKENI. CDR3 size: 14 residues. V lost 2 bases, J lost 4 bases, and 11 bases lay in between. The chain's CDR3 is CASSPGGGGETQYF. Here the CDR3 DNA reads TGTGCCAGCTCACCAGGGGGAGGAGGAGAGACCCAGTACTTC.

The chain has TRBV11-3 and TRBJ2-7, with TRBD2 matching 7 bases. The germline CDR1 and CDR2 sequences are SGHNT and YENEEA. This CDR3 is 14 amino acids long. V was pared by 1 base and J by 8 bases, with 8 bases of the junction left unmatched. This chain's CDR3 is CASSLAGGARKQYF. CDR3 DNA sequence: TGTGCCAGCAGCTTAGCGGGGGGAGCTAGAAAGCAGTACTTC.